This T cell receptor beta chain is from a study of blood T cell repertoires in COVID-19. The method was immunoSEQ multiplex PCR; TCRdb's version includes in-frame clones alone and lacks a portion of them. The sample holds 100,000 to 150,000 clones, about 89% seen once. Germline V gene data show CDR1 as SGHDN and CDR2 as FVKESK. The CDR3 consists of 16 residues. Losses at the gene ends were 4 bases for V and 1 base for J; bases not matched to a gene: 3. This TCR was recovered from an older woman with COVID-19, enrolled during active disease. The specimen sequenced was peripheral blood. The chain employs TRBV14 and TRBJ2-2, with 10 bases identical to TRBD2. CDR3 nucleotides: TGTGCCAGCAGCCTTCGGACTAGCGGGAACACCGGGGAGCTGTTTTTT. This encodes CASSLRTSGNTGELFF.